This entry is about one T cell receptor beta chain. Its antigen is unidentified. These data come from a study of shared clonotypes between healthy human individuals. Broader study findings: Estimated richness was generally greater in naive than memory subsets.

Over several immunoSEQ plates, each subset's genomic DNA was distributed in even portions. Only in-frame clones appear in the TCRdb table, and some are missing; sequencing was by immunoSEQ multiplex PCR. Of about 2.4 million clones in the sample, approximately 93% were seen once. With 6 bases clipped from V and 8 bases from J, the junction kept 4 bases outside the gene matches. CDR3 length equals 14 residues. Germline V gene sequence: CDR1 LGHNT, CDR2 FRNRAP. Sequencing was carried out using naive CD4+ T cells from PBMCs. The subset denotes: CD45RA+ positively selected. The TCR was taken from a man aged 18-30 years in good health. Some clones in this sample may be carry-over from other donors' samples. J is TRBJ2-1 and V is TRBV12-5, with TRBD2 identical over 13 bases. The CDR3 region is CASGPGLAGDEQFF. In DNA, the CDR3 is TGTGCTAGTGGCCCTGGACTAGCGGGAGATGAGCAGTTCTTC.